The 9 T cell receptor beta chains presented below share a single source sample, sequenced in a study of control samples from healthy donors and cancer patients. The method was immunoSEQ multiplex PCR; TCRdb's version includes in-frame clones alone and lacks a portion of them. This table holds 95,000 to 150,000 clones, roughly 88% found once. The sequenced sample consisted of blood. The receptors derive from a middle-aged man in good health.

The CDR3 coding sequence is TGTGCCAGCAGCGTAGCCAGGGGACAAGATACGCAGTATTTT. This encodes CASSVARGQDTQYF. V is TRBV9 and J is TRBJ2-3; a possible D gene is TRBD1 (6 bases). The CDR3 consists of 14 residues. V lost 0 bases, J lost 5 bases, and 10 bases lay in between. Per germline, CDR1 SGDLS and CDR2 YYNGEE.

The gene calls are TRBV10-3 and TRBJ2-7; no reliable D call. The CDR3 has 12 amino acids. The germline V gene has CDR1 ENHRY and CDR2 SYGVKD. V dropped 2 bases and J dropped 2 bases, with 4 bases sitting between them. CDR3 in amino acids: CAISETAYEQYF. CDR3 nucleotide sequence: TGTGCCATCAGTGAGACAGCCTACGAGCAGTACTTC.

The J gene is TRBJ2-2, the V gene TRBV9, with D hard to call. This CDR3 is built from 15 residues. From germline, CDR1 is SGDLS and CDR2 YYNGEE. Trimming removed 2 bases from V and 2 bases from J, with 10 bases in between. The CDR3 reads CASSVGSLNTGELFF. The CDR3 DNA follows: TGTGCCAGCAGCGTTGGGTCACTAAACACCGGGGAGCTGTTTTTT.

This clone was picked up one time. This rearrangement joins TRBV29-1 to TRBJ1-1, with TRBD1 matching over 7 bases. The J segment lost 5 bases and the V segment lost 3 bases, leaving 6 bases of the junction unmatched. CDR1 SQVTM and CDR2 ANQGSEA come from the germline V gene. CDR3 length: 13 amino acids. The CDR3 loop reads CSVEGGGETEAFF. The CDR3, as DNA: TGCAGCGTTGAGGGAGGGGGCGAGACTGAAGCTTTCTTT.

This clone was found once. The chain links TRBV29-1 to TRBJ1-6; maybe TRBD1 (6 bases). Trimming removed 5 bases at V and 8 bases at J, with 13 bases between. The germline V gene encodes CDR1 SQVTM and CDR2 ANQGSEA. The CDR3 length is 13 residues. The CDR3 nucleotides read TGCAGCGTTAGAGACAGGAGGGATTCACCCCTCCACTTT. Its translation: CSVRDRRDSPLHF. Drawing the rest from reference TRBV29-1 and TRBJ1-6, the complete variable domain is SAVISQKPSRDICQRGTSLTIQCQVDSQVTMMFWYRQQPGQSLTLIATANQGSEATYESGFVIDKFPISRPNLTFSTLTVSNMSPEDSSIYLCSVRDRRDSPLHFGNGTRLTVT.

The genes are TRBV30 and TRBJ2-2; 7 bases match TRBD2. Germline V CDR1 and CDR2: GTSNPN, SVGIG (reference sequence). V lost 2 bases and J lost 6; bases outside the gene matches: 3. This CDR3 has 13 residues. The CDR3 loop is CAWSRTSAGELFF. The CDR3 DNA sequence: TGTGCCTGGAGTCGTACTAGCGCCGGGGAGCTGTTTTTT.

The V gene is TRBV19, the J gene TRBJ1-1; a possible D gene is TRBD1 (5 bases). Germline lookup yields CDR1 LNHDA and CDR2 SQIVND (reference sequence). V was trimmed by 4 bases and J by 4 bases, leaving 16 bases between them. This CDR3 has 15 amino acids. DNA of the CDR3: TGTGCCAGTAGTACCGGGACCAACTTCGCCACTGAAGCTTTCTTT. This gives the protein CASSTGTNFATEAFF.

CDR3 in DNA: TGTGCCAGCAGTTCCAATAGCGGGGGTATAGATACGCAGTATTTT. It specifies CASSSNSGGIDTQYF. V gene TRBV6-5 combines with J gene TRBJ2-3, with 9 bases fitting TRBD2. CDR1 is MNHEY, CDR2 SVGAGI, per germline. The CDR3 spans 15 residues. Trimming at V came to 4 bases and at J to 5 bases, leaving 7 bases not matched to a gene.

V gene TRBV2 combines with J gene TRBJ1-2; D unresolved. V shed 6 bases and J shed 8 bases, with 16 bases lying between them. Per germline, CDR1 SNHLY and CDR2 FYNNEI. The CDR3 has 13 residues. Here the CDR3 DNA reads TGTGCCAGCAGCCCAGAGGTAGGATTCGGCTACACCTTC. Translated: CASSPEVGFGYTF. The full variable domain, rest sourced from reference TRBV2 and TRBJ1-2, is EPEVTQTPSHQVTQMGQEVILRCVPISNHLYFYWYRQILGQKVEFLVSFYNNEISEKSEIFDDQFSVERPDGSNFTLKIRSTKLEDSAMYFCASSPEVGFGYTFGSGTRLTVV.